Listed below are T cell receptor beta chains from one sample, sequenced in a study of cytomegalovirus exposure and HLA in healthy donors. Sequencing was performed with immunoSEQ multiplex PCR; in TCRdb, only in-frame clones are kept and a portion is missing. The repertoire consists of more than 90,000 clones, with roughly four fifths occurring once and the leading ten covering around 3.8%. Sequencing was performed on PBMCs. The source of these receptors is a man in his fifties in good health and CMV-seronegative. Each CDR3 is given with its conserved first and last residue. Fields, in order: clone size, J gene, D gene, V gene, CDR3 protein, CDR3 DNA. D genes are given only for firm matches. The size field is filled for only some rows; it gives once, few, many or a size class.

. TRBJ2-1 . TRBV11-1 CASSLGNGGMDEQFF TGTGCCAGCAGCTTAGGTAATGGGGGGATGGATGAGCAGTTCTTC
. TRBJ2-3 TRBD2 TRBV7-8 CASSTGTSRDTQYF TGTGCCAGCAGCACCGGGACTAGCAGAGATACGCAGTATTTT
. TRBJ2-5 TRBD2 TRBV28 CASSFAPGGETQYF TGTGCCAGCAGTTTCGCCCCCGGGGGGGAGACCCAGTACTTC
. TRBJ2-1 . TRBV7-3 CASSVDSVDNEQFF TGTGCCAGCAGCGTGGACAGCGTCGACAATGAGCAGTTCTTC
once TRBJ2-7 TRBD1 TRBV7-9 CASSLAPTLGQGGPYEQYF TGTGCCAGCAGCTTAGCACCAACTCTAGGACAGGGCGGGCCCTACGAGCAGTACTTC
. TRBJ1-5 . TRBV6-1 CASSPTVGSNQPQHF TGTGCCAGCAGCCCTACGGTCGGGAGCAATCAGCCCCAGCATTTT
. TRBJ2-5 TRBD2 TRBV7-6 CASSHILAGGETQYF TGTGCCAGCAGCCATATACTAGCGGGAGGAGAGACCCAGTACTTC
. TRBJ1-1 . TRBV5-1 CASSPKSGGEAFF TGCGCCAGCAGCCCAAAAAGCGGAGGGGAAGCTTTCTTT
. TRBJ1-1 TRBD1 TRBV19 CASSAGGASTEAFF TGTGCCAGTAGTGCAGGGGGCGCGAGCACTGAAGCTTTCTTT
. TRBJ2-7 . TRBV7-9 CASSLSNTYEQYF TGTGCCAGCAGCTTAAGCAATACCTACGAGCAGTACTTC
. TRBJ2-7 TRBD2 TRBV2 CASREGSTGREQYF TGTGCCAGCAGGGAAGGGTCTACCGGGAGGGAGCAGTACTTC
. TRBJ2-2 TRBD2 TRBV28 CASSSLASGRAGQTGELFF TGTGCCAGCAGTTCCCTTGCTAGCGGGAGGGCCGGTCAGACCGGGGAGCTGTTTTTT
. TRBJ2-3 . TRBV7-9 CASSFTGSTDTQYF TGTGCCAGCAGCTTTACAGGCAGCACAGATACGCAGTATTTT
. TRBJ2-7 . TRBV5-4 CASSSFGGAGEQYF TGTGCCAGCAGCTCCTTTGGGGGGGCGGGCGAGCAGTACTTC
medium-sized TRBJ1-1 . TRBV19 CASSYRVTEAFF TGTGCCAGTAGTTACAGGGTGACTGAAGCTTTCTTT
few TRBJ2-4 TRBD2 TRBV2 CASSETVAGGLAKNIQYF TGTGCCAGCAGTGAGACCGTAGCGGGAGGATTAGCCAAAAACATTCAGTACTTC
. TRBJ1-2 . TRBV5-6 CASSLRRENYGYTF TGTGCCAGCAGCTTGCGGAGAGAAAACTATGGCTACACCTTC
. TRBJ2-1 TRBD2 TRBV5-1 CASSTGLAGMPHYNEQFF TGCGCCAGCAGCACGGGACTAGCGGGAATGCCTCACTACAATGAGCAGTTCTTC
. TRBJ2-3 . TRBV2 CASRVARATDTQYF TGTGCCAGCAGAGTAGCGAGGGCCACAGATACGCAGTATTTT
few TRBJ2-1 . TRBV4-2 CASSQDVRYNEQFF TGTGCCAGCAGCCAAGATGTCCGGTACAATGAGCAGTTCTTC
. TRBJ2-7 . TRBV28 CATQAGLYEQYF TGTGCCACCCAAGCAGGCCTTTACGAGCAGTACTTC
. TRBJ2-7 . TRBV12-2 CASRLFEAERSYEQYF TGTGCAAGTCGCTTATTCGAAGCTGAGAGGTCCTACGAGCAGTACTTC
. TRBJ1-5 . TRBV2 CASSGYGGPLHQPQHF .
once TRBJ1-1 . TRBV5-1 CASRSDGQPNTEAFF TGCGCCAGCAGGTCCGACGGACAACCGAACACTGAAGCTTTCTTT
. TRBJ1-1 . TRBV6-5 CASRGTGRNTEAFF TGTGCCAGCAGAGGTACAGGGAGGAACACTGAAGCTTTCTTT
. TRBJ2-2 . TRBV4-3 CASSQDTNTGELFF TGCGCCAGCAGCCAAGATACGAACACCGGGGAGCTGTTTTTT
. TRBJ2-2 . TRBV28 CASSLTSLSTGELFF TGTGCCAGCAGTTTAACTTCCCTGAGCACCGGGGAGCTGTTTTTT
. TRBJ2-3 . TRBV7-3 CASSLTATSRTQYF TGTGCCAGCAGCTTAACAGCGACTTCGCGGACGCAGTATTTT
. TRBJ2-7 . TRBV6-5 CASSSTGTYYEQYF TGTGCCAGCAGTTCGACCGGGACTTATTACGAGCAGTACTTC
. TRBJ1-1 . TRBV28 CASIGRGPPMEAFF TGTGCCAGCATTGGGCGGGGTCCCCCTATGGAAGCTTTCTTT
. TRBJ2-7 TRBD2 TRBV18 CASSPPLAGAPTQYF TGTGCCAGCTCACCACCGCTAGCGGGAGCCCCTACTCAGTACTTC
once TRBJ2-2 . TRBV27 CASSFRGNTGELFF TGTGCCAGCAGTTTTAGAGGGAACACCGGGGAGCTGTTTTTT
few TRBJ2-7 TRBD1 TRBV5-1 CASSPRTGSYEQYF TGCGCCAGCAGCCCCCGGACAGGTTCGTACGAGCAGTACTTC
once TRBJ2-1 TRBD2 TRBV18 CASSPPLAGGGNEQFF TGTGCCAGCTCACCCCCACTAGCGGGAGGTGGCAATGAGCAGTTCTTC
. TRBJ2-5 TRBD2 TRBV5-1 CASNPGTSGRETQYF TGCGCCAGCAACCCCGGGACTAGCGGGAGAGAGACCCAGTACTTC
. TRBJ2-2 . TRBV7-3 CASSLGGAGGELFF TGTGCCAGCAGCCTCGGAGGGGCTGGCGGGGAGCTGTTTTTT
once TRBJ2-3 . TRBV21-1 CASSKGLAGRDTQYF TGTGCCAGCAGTAAAGGGCTAGCGGGGCGAGATACGCAGTATTTT
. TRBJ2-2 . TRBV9 CASSVSSDTGELFF TGTGCCAGCAGCGTAAGTTCGGACACCGGGGAGCTGTTTTTT
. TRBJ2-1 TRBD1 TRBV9 CASSAAGTGPWDEQFF TGTGCCAGCAGCGCGGCGGGGACAGGGCCCTGGGATGAGCAGTTCTTC
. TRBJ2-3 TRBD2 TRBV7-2 CASSLARRTSGGTDTQYF TGTGCCAGCAGCTTAGCGCGAAGGACTAGCGGGGGCACAGATACGCAGTATTTT
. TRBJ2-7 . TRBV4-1 CASSQGVSGLEQYF TGCGCCAGCAGCCAAGGGGTGTCGGGACTCGAGCAGTACTTC
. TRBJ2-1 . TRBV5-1 CASSLAREQFF TGCGCCAGCAGCTTGGCGCGGGAGCAGTTCTTC
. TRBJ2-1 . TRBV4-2 CASSPAGGGQQFF TGTGCCAGCAGCCCGGCCGGCGGGGGACAACAGTTCTTC
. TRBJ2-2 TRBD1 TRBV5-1 CASSLGQGIGELFF TGCGCCAGCAGCTTGGGACAGGGCATCGGGGAGCTGTTTTTT
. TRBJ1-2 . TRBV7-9 CASSLGTVYGYTF TGTGCCAGCAGCTTAGGGACAGTCTATGGCTACACCTTC
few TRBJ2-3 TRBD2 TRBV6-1 CASSLTSGDTDTQYF TGTGCCAGCAGCTTAACTAGCGGGGACACAGATACGCAGTATTTT
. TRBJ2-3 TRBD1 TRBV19 CASSGFTGARTDTQYF TGTGCCAGTTCGGGATTCACAGGGGCCAGGACAGATACGCAGTATTTT
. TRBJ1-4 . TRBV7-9 CASSFGRRELEKLFF TGTGCCAGCAGCTTCGGAAGGAGGGAACTCGAAAAACTGTTTTTT
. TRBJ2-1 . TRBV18 CASSLIRDSYNEQFF TGTGCCAGCTCACTCATCCGGGACTCCTACAATGAGCAGTTCTTC
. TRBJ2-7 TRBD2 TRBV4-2 CASSQDGTSGSSYEQYF TGTGCCAGCAGCCAAGACGGAACTAGCGGGAGTTCCTACGAGCAGTACTTC
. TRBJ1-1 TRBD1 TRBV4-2 CASSQGGMGQGGAEAFF TGTGCCAGCAGCCAAGGGGGGATGGGACAGGGGGGAGCTGAAGCTTTCTTT
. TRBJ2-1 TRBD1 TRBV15 CATSRPDRGNEQFF TGTGCCACCAGCAGACCGGACAGGGGGAATGAGCAGTTCTTC
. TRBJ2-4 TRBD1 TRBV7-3 CASSLGTGNIQYF TGTGCCAGCAGCTTAGGGACAGGGAACATTCAGTACTTC
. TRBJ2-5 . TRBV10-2 CASSSVETQYF TGCGCCAGCTCTTCAGTAGAGACCCAGTACTTC